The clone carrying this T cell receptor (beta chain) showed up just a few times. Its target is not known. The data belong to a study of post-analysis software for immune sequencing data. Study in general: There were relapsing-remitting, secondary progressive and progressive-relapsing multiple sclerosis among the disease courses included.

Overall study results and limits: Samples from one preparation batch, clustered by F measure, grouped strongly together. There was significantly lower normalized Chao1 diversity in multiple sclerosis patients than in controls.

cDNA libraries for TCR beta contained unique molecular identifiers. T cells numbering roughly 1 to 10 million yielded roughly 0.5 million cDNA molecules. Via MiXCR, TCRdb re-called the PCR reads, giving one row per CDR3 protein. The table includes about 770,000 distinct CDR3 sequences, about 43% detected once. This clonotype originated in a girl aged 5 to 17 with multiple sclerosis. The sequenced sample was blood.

The CDR3 DNA follows: TGCAGCGTTGAAGATCTCGGGACAGCCACCCTGGGAGCTTTCTTT. The encoded protein is CSVEDLGTATLGAFF. This chain links TRBV29-1 with TRBJ1-1, with 7 nucleotides matching TRBD1. The CDR3 loop spans 15 amino acids. Germline assignment: CDR1 SQVTM and CDR2 ANQGSEA. Trimming cost V 0 bases and J 10 bases; bases outside gene matches: 14.